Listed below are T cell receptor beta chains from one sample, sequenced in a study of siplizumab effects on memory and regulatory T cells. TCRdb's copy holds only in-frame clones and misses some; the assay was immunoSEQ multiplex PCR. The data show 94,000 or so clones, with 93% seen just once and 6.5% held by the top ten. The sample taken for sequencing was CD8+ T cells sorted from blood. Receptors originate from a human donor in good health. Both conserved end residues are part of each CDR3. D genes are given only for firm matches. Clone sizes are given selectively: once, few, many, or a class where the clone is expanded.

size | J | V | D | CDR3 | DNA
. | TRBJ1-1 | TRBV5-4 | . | CASSLGRGNTEAFF | TGTGCCAGCAGCTTGGGCAGGGGGAACACTGAAGCTTTCTTT
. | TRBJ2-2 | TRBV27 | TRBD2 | CASSPTSGGASGELFF | TGTGCCAGCAGCCCCACTAGCGGGGGGGCCTCCGGGGAGCTGTTTTTT
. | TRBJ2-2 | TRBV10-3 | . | CAISDPDYGGGELFF | TGTGCCATCAGTGACCCGGACTACGGAGGCGGGGAGCTGTTTTTT
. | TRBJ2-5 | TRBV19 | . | CASSIAEGHGQYF | TGTGCCAGTAGTATAGCGGAGGGGCATGGCCAGTACTTC
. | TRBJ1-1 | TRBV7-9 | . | CASSLVVSEAFF | TGTGCCAGCAGCTTAGTAGTATCTGAAGCTTTCTTT
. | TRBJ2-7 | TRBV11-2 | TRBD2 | CASSLRVAGDNYEQYF | TGTGCCAGCAGCTTACGGGTAGCGGGAGATAACTACGAGCAGTACTTC
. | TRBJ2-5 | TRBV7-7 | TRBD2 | CASSGGLGLQETQYF | TGTGCTAGCAGCGGGGGACTAGGTTTACAAGAGACCCAGTACTTC
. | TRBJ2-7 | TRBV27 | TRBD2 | CASRVGLAHYEQYF | TGTGCCAGCAGGGTGGGACTAGCGCACTACGAGCAGTACTTC
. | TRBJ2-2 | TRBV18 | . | CASSPFTSGVLWAGELFF | TGTGCCAGCTCACCTTTCACCTCGGGAGTGTTATGGGCCGGGGAGCTGTTTTTT
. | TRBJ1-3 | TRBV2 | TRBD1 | CASRAGTEGYTIYF | TGTGCCAGCAGAGCCGGGACAGAGGGGTACACCATATATTTT
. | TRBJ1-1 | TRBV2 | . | CASSDPTGGVNTEAFF | TGTGCCAGCAGTGACCCTACGGGTGGGGTTAACACTGAAGCTTTCTTT
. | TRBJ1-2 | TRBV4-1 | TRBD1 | CASSQSGQGSYGYTF | TGCGCCAGCAGCCAATCAGGACAGGGAAGCTATGGCTACACCTTC
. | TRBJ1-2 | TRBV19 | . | CASTFRGATYGYTF | TGTGCCAGTACCTTTAGGGGGGCAACCTATGGCTACACCTTC
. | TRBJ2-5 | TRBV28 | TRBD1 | CASSFRNRGRSETQYF | TGTGCCAGCAGTTTCCGCAACAGGGGGCGTTCAGAGACCCAGTACTTC
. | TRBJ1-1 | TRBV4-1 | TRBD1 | CASSQPSTGSPTEAFF | TGCGCCAGCAGCCAACCATCGACAGGGAGTCCCACTGAAGCTTTCTTT
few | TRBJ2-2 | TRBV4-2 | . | CASSHLFGGTNTGELFF | TGTGCCAGCAGCCACCTCTTTGGCGGAACGAACACCGGGGAGCTGTTTTTT
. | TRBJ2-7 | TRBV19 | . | CASSIGGRLSYEQYF | TGTGCCAGTAGTATTGGGGGGAGGCTCTCCTACGAGCAGTACTTC
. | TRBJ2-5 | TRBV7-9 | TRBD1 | CASSPGDRGQETQYF | TGTGCCAGCAGCCCCGGGGACAGGGGTCAAGAGACCCAGTACTTC
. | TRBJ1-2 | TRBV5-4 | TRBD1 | CASSLRDRGLDGYTF | TGTGCCAGCAGCCTCCGGGACAGGGGGCTCGACGGCTACACCTTC
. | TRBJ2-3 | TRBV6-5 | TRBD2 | CASSYGLAGVDNTQYF | TGTGCCAGCAGTTACGGACTAGCGGGAGTAGATAATACGCAGTATTTT
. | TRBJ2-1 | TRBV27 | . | CASSPRLANEQFF | TGTGCCAGCAGTCCTCGGTTGGCTAATGAGCAGTTCTTC
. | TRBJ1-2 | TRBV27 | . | CASSPSGLWDYGYTF | TGTGCCAGCAGTCCTTCAGGGCTTTGGGACTATGGCTACACCTTC
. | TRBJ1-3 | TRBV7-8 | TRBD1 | CASSRSTGYRNTIYF | TGTGCCAGCAGCAGGTCGACAGGGTATAGAAACACCATATATTTT
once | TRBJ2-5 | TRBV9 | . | CASSPSAETQYF | TGTGCCAGCAGCCCTAGCGCGGAGACCCAGTACTTC
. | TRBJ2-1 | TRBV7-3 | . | CASSPGADYNEQFF | TGTGCCAGCAGCCCAGGGGCGGACTACAATGAGCAGTTCTTC
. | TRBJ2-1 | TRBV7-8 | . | CASSAIGAPGPYNEQFF | TGTGCCAGCAGCGCGATTGGTGCACCGGGCCCCTACAATGAGCAGTTCTTC
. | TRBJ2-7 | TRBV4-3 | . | CASSQGIQGYEQYF | TGCGCCAGCAGCCAAGGAATCCAGGGGTACGAGCAGTACTTC
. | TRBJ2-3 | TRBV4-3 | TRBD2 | CASSQEGTELAGVLDTQYF | TGCGCCAGCAGCCAAGAAGGGACAGAACTAGCGGGAGTCTTAGATACGCAGTATTTT
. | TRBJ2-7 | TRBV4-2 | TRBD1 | CASSQAQTGTYEQYF | TGTGCCAGCAGCCAGGCCCAGACAGGGACCTACGAGCAGTACTTC
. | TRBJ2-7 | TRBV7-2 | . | CASRERSLPGEQYF | TGTGCCAGCAGAGAGCGGTCCCTCCCGGGCGAGCAGTACTTC
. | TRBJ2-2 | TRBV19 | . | CASSIEAGLTGELFF | TGTGCCAGTAGTATTGAGGCAGGGCTCACCGGGGAGCTGTTTTTT
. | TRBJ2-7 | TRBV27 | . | CASSLGGYSYEQYF | TGTGCCAGCAGTTTAGGGGGTTATTCCTACGAGCAGTACTTC
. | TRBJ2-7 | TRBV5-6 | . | CASSLGGTYEQYF | TGTGCCAGCAGCTTGGGCGGAACCTACGAGCAGTACTTC
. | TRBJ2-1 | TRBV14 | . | CASSQFSSYNEQFF | TGTGCCAGCAGCCAATTTAGCTCCTACAATGAGCAGTTCTTC
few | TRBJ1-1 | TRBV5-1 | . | CASSGGYLTEAFF | TGCGCCAGCAGTGGAGGGTATCTCACTGAAGCTTTCTTT